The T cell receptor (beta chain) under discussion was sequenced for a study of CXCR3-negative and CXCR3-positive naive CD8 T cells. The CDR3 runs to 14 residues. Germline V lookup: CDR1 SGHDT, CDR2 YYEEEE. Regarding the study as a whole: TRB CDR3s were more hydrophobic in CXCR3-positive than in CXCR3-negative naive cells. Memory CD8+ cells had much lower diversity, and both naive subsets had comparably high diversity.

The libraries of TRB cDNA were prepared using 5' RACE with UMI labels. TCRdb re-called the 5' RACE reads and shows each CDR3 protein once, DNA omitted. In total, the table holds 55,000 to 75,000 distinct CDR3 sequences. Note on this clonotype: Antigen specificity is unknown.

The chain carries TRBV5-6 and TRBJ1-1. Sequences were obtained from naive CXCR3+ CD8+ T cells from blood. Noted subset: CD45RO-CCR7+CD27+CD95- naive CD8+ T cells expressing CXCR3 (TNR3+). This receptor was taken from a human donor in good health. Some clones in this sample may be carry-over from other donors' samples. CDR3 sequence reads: CASSFRSRHKEAFF.